This T cell receptor (beta chain) was identified in a study of PD-1 blockade in classical Hodgkin lymphoma. Study-wide results and limits: The study found that TCR diversity rose significantly by C4D1 in CD4+ but not CD8+ cells. Underlying causes for the observed repertoire differences were not defined, possibly disease activity or prior therapy.

CDR1 is MNHEY, CDR2 SVGAGI, per germline. Deletions cut 2 bases from V and 8 bases from J, with 12 bases between. This CDR3 is 13 amino acids long. The sample holds a few counts of this clone. As yet, its antigen is unknown. TCRdb's copy holds only in-frame clones and misses some; the assay was immunoSEQ multiplex PCR. Seen here are some 30,000 clones, approximately 80% observed once, and the top ten hold 15% to 20%. Time point meaning: cycle 4 day 1 (C4D1), after less than 7 weeks of nivolumab. All patients experienced relapse after autologous stem cell transplantation, and brentuximab vedotin exposure was variable.

This receptor was taken from a human donor with classical Hodgkin lymphoma. The V gene is TRBV6-5, the J gene TRBJ1-2; D possibly corresponds to TRBD1 (5 bases). Sequenced material: peripheral blood mononuclear cells (PBMCs), taken before the fourth cycle of nivolumab. The CDR3 here is CASSYGAWEGYTF. Written as DNA, the CDR3 is TGTGCCAGCAGTTACGGGGCCTGGGAAGGCTACACCTTC.